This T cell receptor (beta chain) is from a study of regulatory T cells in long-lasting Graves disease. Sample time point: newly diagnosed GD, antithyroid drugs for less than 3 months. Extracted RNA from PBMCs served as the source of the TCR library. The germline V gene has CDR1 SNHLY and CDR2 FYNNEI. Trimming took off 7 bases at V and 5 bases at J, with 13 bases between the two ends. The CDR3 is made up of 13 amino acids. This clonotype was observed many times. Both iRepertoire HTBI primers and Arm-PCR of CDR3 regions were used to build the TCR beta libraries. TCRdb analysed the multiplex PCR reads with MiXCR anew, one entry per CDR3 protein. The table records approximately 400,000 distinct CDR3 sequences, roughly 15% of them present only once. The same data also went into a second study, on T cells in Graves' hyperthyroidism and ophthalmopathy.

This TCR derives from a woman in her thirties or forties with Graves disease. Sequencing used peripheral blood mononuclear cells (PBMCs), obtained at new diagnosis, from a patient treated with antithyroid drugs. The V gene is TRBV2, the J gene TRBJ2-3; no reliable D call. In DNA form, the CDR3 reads TGTGCCAGCATGGGCCGAGGTGAAGATACGCAGTATTTT. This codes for CASMGRGEDTQYF.